The TCR beta chain described here comes from a study of monozygotic twins with cystic fibrosis. The study, taken as a whole, reports: Shared CDR3 numbers were not associated with age, concordance or severity.

The protocol was immunoSEQ multiplex PCR, while the TCRdb copy is restricted to in-frame clones and leaves out a portion. The repertoire holds approximately 36,000 clones, around nine tenths seen once, with 0.19% in the top ten. A word on this clone: No antigen is known for it.

Trimming took off 0 bases at V and 3 bases at J, with 11 bases between the two ends. In germline, CDR1 is SGHRS, CDR2 YFSETQ. This CDR3 spans 15 amino acids. This clonotype was obtained from a boy younger than 10 with cystic fibrosis. The chain uses TRBV5-1 and TRBJ2-3; D remains unclear. Sequencing was done on a sample of blood. The CDR3 protein is CASSLVSPLTDTQYF. The CDR3 DNA follows: TGCGCCAGCAGCTTGGTTTCGCCCCTAACAGATACGCAGTATTTT.